Presented here are 11 T cell receptor beta chains from one specimen sequenced in a study of control samples from healthy donors and cancer patients. Generated by immunoSEQ multiplex PCR, the TCRdb table keeps only in-frame clones and is missing some. The sample lists 120,000 or so clones; around 90% were seen once. The specimen sequenced was blood. These receptors were collected from a young man in good health.

A note on this clone: This specimen includes other DNA sequences encoding the same CDR3. The rearrangement joins TRBV19 to TRBJ1-4; D is ambiguous. This CDR3 is 15 amino acids long. Trimming removed 1 base from V and 0 bases from J, with 6 bases in between. The germline gives CDR1 LNHDA, CDR2 SQIVND (reference sequence). The CDR3 coding sequence is TGTGCCAGTAGTATAGGCGCAACAACTAATGAAAAACTGTTTTTT. It encodes CASSIGATTNEKLFF.

This chain links TRBV19 with TRBJ2-7; 8 bases are shared with TRBD1. J lost 3 bases, V lost 5 bases, and 3 bases had no gene match. CDR3 length: 13 amino acids. Germline CDR1 LNHDA, CDR2 SQIVND (reference sequence). The CDR3 DNA reads as TGTGCCAGTAGTGTCGGACAGGGCTACGAGCAGTACTTC. This gives the protein CASSVGQGYEQYF.

The genes are TRBV19 and TRBJ2-5, with 16 bases aligning to TRBD2. Germline-derived CDR1 and CDR2 are LNHDA and SQIVND (reference sequence). The CDR3 runs 15 residues. The V segment lost 10 bases and the J segment 3 bases; nucleotides outside the gene matches: 5. The DNA of the CDR3 is TGTGCCACCCAGGGACTAGCGGGGGGGGAAGAGACCCAGTACTTC. It yields the protein CATQGLAGGEETQYF.

The chain carries TRBV6-5 and TRBJ2-5; 8 bases align to TRBD1. From germline, CDR1 is MNHEY and CDR2 SVGAGI. V shed 1 base and J 4 bases; nucleotides not matched to a gene: 8. The CDR3 covers 16 residues. The CDR3, as DNA: TGTGCCAGCAGTTACTTGCCAGGGGGCTTGCTAGAGACCCAGTACTTC. It yields the protein CASSYLPGGLLETQYF.

V is TRBV10-3 and J is TRBJ2-1, with 12 bases lining up with TRBD2. The CDR3 contains 15 residues. V gave up 4 bases and J gave up 7 bases; unmatched junction bases: 5. Looked up from germline, CDR1 is ENHRY and CDR2 is SYGVKD. Written as DNA, the CDR3 is TGTGCCATCAGTGTGACTAGCGGGGGTTTTAATGAGCAGTTCTTC. Translation: CAISVTSGGFNEQFF.

The chain carries TRBV5-5 and TRBJ2-1, with 8 bases matching TRBD2. The germline V gene has CDR1 SGHKS and CDR2 YYEKEE (reference sequence). The CDR3 contains 13 residues. The J segment lost 8 bases and the V segment lost 3 bases, leaving 4 bases of the junction unmatched. CDR3 coding DNA: TGTGCCAGCAGCTCCGGGGGGGCGGATGAGCAGTTCTTC. Protein sequence: CASSSGGADEQFF.

The chain links TRBV7-3 to TRBJ2-1; 8 nucleotides agree with TRBD2. CDR1 and CDR2 from the germline V gene are SGHTA and FQGTGA. Unmatched junction bases numbered 8, after V lost 3 bases and J lost 4 bases. The CDR3 is 16 amino acids. CDR3 in amino acids: CASSFYGGAPYNEQFF. CDR3 nucleotides: TGTGCCAGCAGCTTTTACGGGGGGGCCCCTTACAATGAGCAGTTCTTC.

V is TRBV10-3 and J is TRBJ1-4; 7 nucleotides line up with TRBD1. The CDR3 covers 13 residues. J lost 4 bases, V lost 8 bases, and 4 bases had no gene match. Germline V gene lookup returns CDR1 ENHRY and CDR2 SYGVKD. CDR3 amino acids: CAIGDSLNEKLFF. In DNA, the CDR3 is TGTGCCATCGGGGACAGCCTTAATGAAAAACTGTTTTTT.

The chain uses TRBV25-1 and TRBJ1-5; D call uncertain. From germline, CDR1 is MGHDK and CDR2 SYGVNS. The CDR3 covers 14 residues. V gave up 5 bases and J gave up 1 base, with 9 bases separating them. The CDR3 DNA sequence: TGTGCCAGCAGTCGAGGCCAGAGCAATCAGCCCCAGCATTTT. Its translation: CASSRGQSNQPQHF.

V gene TRBV5-1 combines with J gene TRBJ2-1; 8 bases line up with TRBD1. Germline-derived CDR1 and CDR2 are SGHRS and YFSETQ. With 0 bases clipped from V and 7 bases from J, the junction kept 6 bases outside the gene matches. There are 15 residues in the CDR3. CDR3 residues: CASSLVRTGLNEQFF. The CDR3 DNA follows: TGCGCCAGCAGCTTGGTAAGGACAGGGTTGAATGAGCAGTTCTTC.

CDR3 DNA sequence: TGTGCCAGCAGCTTACAGGGGGCTGACGGAAACACCATATATTTT. Translation: CASSLQGADGNTIYF. The chain uses TRBV7-3 and TRBJ1-3, with TRBD1 matching 8 bases. The CDR3 runs 15 residues. Per germline, CDR1 SGHTA and CDR2 FQGTGA. Trimming at V came to 2 bases and at J to 4 bases, leaving 4 bases not matched to a gene.